This entry is about one T cell receptor beta chain. This record comes from a study of OX40 agonist ivuxolimab in advanced cancers. The repertoire was sequenced with immunoSEQ multiplex PCR; TCRdb's copy has only in-frame clones and lacks some. The sample lists about 73,000 clones; about 90% were seen once. Trimming stripped 0 bases from V and 0 bases from J, with 6 bases between. The CDR3 is made up of 15 amino acids. From germline, CDR1 is MNHEY and CDR2 SMNVEV (reference sequence). The sequence was collected from an adult with an advanced solid tumor such as melanoma, head and neck, liver or kidney cancer. The chain employs TRBV27 and TRBJ2-1; D is uncertain. The sample was CD4+ or CD8+ T cells sorted from blood, taken in a trial of the OX40 agonist ivuxolimab. The CDR3 region has the DNA TGTGCCAGCAGTTTATCTGGCGGCTCCTACAATGAGCAGTTCTTC. This codes for CASSLSGGSYNEQFF.